This T cell receptor beta chain was identified in a study of CD8+ T cells in alopecia areata. Regarding treatment: oral pan-JAK inhibitor, 5-10 mg twice daily. The CDR3 runs to 14 residues. Germline-derived CDR1 and CDR2 are LGHNA and YSLEER. V was clipped by 1 base and J by 2 bases, with 7 bases between them. Extracted RNA was reverse transcribed, and the resulting cDNA served as sequencing template. Sequencing used immunoSEQ multiplex PCR; TCRdb keeps in-frame clones, though not all of them. This sample has 200,000 to 250,000 clones, with less than 75% found just once. The receptor was derived from a human donor with alopecia areata. Material: CD4+ T cells sorted from blood, obtained at week 4, from a patient treated with tofacitinib. The J gene is TRBJ2-3, the V gene TRBV4-3; D is possibly TRBD2 (5 bases). CDR3 sequence reads: CASSQALATDTQYF. CDR3 DNA sequence: TGCGCCAGCAGCCAAGCCCTAGCCACAGATACGCAGTATTTT.